This T cell receptor beta chain was recovered during a study of T cells in tuberculosis. Study in general: In South Africa, adults with active tuberculosis were compared with IGRA-negative and latently infected IGRA-positive adolescents. Whole-study findings and limits: Shorter CDR3-alpha in active tuberculosis partly drove smaller distances. GEM motif frequencies gave more than 65% accuracy; the GMM repertoire gave roughly 86%.

Time point denoted: new active TB diagnosis, blood taken before or within 7 days of starting treatment. The table lists this clone with a few counts. What it binds is not known. This CDR3 is 13 amino acids long. Trimming removed 8 bases at V and 7 bases at J, with 17 bases between. The germline CDR1 and CDR2 sequences are MGHDK and SYGVNS. Clones were read by immunoSEQ multiplex PCR, and TCRdb kept only the in-frame ones, dropping some. The sample contains tens of thousands of clones, 70% to 90% of which appear only once. The chain links TRBV25-1 to TRBJ2-5, with no clear D. This material consisted of PBMCs, taken at tuberculosis diagnosis. The TCR originated in an adult with tuberculosis. The CDR3 spells CASGPSVRGTQYF. DNA for the CDR3: TGTGCCAGCGGCCCCTCCGTTCGAGGGACCCAGTACTTC.